This T cell receptor (beta chain) was recovered during a study of blood T cell repertoires in COVID-19. V was cut by 6 bases and J by 7 bases, with 12 bases left in between. This CDR3 is 12 amino acids long. Sequencing used immunoSEQ multiplex PCR; TCRdb keeps in-frame clones, though not all of them. The table has 250,000 to 300,000 clones, approximately 90% seen once. The study recruited people aged about 18 to 95 years across about 25 US areas. The clonotype originates from a man in his forties who had recovered from COVID-19. The specimen was PBMCs or T cells enriched from blood (not recorded which). The J gene is TRBJ1-2, the V gene TRBV12-3 or TRBV12-4, with D perhaps matching TRBD1 (5 bases). DNA for the CDR3: TGTGCCAGCAGCCAGGGTTTCGTTGGCTACACCTTC. Translating gives CASSQGFVGYTF.